The 9 T cell receptor beta chains reported below all come from one sample, sequenced in a study of blood T cell repertoires in COVID-19. Clones were read by immunoSEQ multiplex PCR, and TCRdb kept only the in-frame ones, dropping some. The sample includes roughly 290,000 clones, almost 90% of them seen just once. The sequencing input was PBMCs or T cells enriched from blood (not recorded which). These receptors came from a woman in her late teens or twenties with acute COVID-19.

The rearrangement links TRBV30 to TRBJ1-2; 7 nucleotides align to TRBD1. CDR1 and CDR2 (germline): GTSNPN, SVGIG (reference sequence). The V and J ends lost 1 base and 7 bases, in that order; junction bases with no gene match: 6. This CDR3 comprises 13 residues. The CDR3 here is CAWSGQGRSGYTF. The CDR3 DNA reads TGTGCCTGGAGTGGACAGGGAAGGAGTGGCTACACCTTC.

This clone has more than one count but fewer than ten. The V gene is TRBV9, the J gene TRBJ2-3; D uncertain. This CDR3 is built from 14 residues. V gave up 6 bases and J gave up 0 bases, with 11 bases separating them. Germline V lookup: CDR1 SGDLS, CDR2 YYNGEE. CDR3 protein: CASTLTQSTDTQYF. CDR3 DNA sequence: TGTGCCAGCACCTTGACTCAAAGCACAGATACGCAGTATTTT.

J is TRBJ1-3 and V is TRBV28, with a weak D call TRBD1 (5 bases). Germline CDR1 and CDR2: MDHEN and SYDVKM. The CDR3 runs 15 residues. The germline V and J ends were trimmed by 6 bases and 4 bases, with 16 bases remaining between them. As DNA, the CDR3 is TGTGCCAGCAGGCCGCAGGGAAGAGAAGGAAACACCATATATTTT. Protein: CASRPQGREGNTIYF.

The chain uses TRBV4-2 and TRBJ2-3, with 10 bases identical to TRBD1. Germline CDR1 reads LGHNA; CDR2 reads YNFKEQ. With V trimmed by 1 base and J by 4 bases, 2 bases remained unmatched. The CDR3 is made up of 15 amino acids. The CDR3 protein is CASSQGGTGADTQYF. The CDR3 DNA follows: TGTGCCAGCAGCCAAGGCGGGACAGGGGCAGATACGCAGTATTTT.

This clone has just one count. This chain links TRBV27 with TRBJ2-1; 8 bases align to TRBD1. The CDR3 has 16 residues. Germline V CDR1 and CDR2: MNHEY, SMNVEV (reference sequence). Trimming took 7 bases from V and 9 from J; bases not matched to a gene: 17. CDR3 bases: TGTGCCAGCAAGGTTTGGACAGGGAACCTCGTGATTGAGCAGTTCTTC. It yields the protein CASKVWTGNLVIEQFF.

The chain carries TRBV6-5 and TRBJ1-2; D is uncertain. Between the trimmed V and J ends, which lost 4 bases and 4 bases, there was a span of 16 bases. The germline CDR1 and CDR2 sequences are MNHEY and SVGAGI. The CDR3 covers 15 residues. CDR3 amino acids: CASSFIRGVAYGYTF. The CDR3 DNA sequence: TGTGCCAGCAGTTTCATTCGGGGTGTCGCCTATGGCTACACCTTC.

The chain couples TRBV5-6 to TRBJ2-3; no reliable D call. Trimming stripped 4 bases from V and 4 bases from J, with 7 bases between. Germline values: CDR1 SGHDT, CDR2 YYEEEE. The length of the CDR3 is 12 residues. The DNA for the CDR3 is TGTGCCAGCAGCGCGTATTCAGATACGCAGTATTTT. Translation gives CASSAYSDTQYF.

The rearrangement links TRBV29-1 to TRBJ2-3; D might be TRBD2 (5 bases). Germline V gives CDR1 SQVTM, CDR2 ANQGSEA. This CDR3 spans 15 amino acids. Trimming cost V 3 bases and J 0 bases, with 13 bases left between them. The CDR3 DNA sequence: TGCAGCGTTGACCGGACCCTAGCCAGCACAGATACGCAGTATTTT. Residues: CSVDRTLASTDTQYF.

The chain couples TRBV11-2 to TRBJ2-7, with D perhaps TRBD2 (6 bases). Trimming shortened V by 5 bases and J by 1 base, and 15 bases separated the two germline ends. This CDR3 spans 15 amino acids. Germline V gene lookup returns CDR1 SGHAT and CDR2 FQNNGV. CDR3 coding DNA: TGTGCCAGCAGCCCCCAGGCGGGACCTTCCTACGAGCAGTACTTC. It encodes CASSPQAGPSYEQYF. Filled out from reference TRBV11-2 and TRBJ2-7, the complete variable domain reads EAGVAQSPRYKIIEKRQSVAFWCNPISGHATLYWYQQILGQGPKLLIQFQNNGVVDDSQLPKDRFSAERLKGVDSTLKIQPAKLEDSAVYLCASSPQAGPSYEQYFGPGTRLTVT.